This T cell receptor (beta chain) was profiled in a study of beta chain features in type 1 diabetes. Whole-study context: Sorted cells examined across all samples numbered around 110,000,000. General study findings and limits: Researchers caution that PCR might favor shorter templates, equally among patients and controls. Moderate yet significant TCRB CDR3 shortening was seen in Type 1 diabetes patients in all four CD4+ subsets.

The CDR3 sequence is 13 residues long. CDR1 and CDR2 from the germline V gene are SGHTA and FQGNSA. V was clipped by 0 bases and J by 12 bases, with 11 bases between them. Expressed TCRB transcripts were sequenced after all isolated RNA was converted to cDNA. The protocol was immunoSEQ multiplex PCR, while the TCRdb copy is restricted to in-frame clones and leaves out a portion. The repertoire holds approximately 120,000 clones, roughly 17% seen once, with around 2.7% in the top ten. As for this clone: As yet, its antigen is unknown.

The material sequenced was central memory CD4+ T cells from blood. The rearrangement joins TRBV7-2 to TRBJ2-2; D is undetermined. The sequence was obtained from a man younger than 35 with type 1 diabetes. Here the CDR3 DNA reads TGTGCCAGCAGCTTAGCGGACGGCCAGAAGCTGTTTTTT. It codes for CASSLADGQKLFF.